This passage covers 14 T cell receptor beta chains from one sample sequenced in a study of OX40 agonist ivuxolimab in advanced cancers. Sequencing used immunoSEQ multiplex PCR; TCRdb keeps in-frame clones, though not all of them. The sample records just over 30,000 clones, more than 75% being singletons. The sequencing used CD4+ or CD8+ T cells sorted from blood, collected in a trial of the OX40 agonist ivuxolimab. These receptor sequences come from an adult with an advanced solid tumor such as melanoma, head and neck, liver or kidney cancer.

The chain links TRBV5-1 to TRBJ2-5; 11 bases fit TRBD1. Germline assignment: CDR1 SGHRS and CDR2 YFSETQ. V lost 4 bases to trimming and J lost 0 bases; unmatched junction nucleotides: 2. The CDR3 totals 15 residues. The CDR3 loop reads CASSLGQGDQETQYF. The CDR3 nucleotides are TGCGCCAGCAGCCTGGGACAGGGGGACCAAGAGACCCAGTACTTC.

J is TRBJ1-1 and V is TRBV2; 9 nucleotides agree with TRBD1. Germline trimming cut 11 bases from V and 4 bases from J; bases unmatched to any gene: 5. CDR1 is SNHLY, CDR2 FYNNEI, per germline. The CDR3 totals 12 residues. The CDR3 nucleotides are TGTGCCGGTAAGACAGGGGGCACTGAAGCTTTCTTT. Amino acid sequence: CAGKTGGTEAFF.

The CDR3 coding sequence is TGTGCCAGCAGTTACTCAGGGGGCCGGGCCGGGGAGCTGTTTTTT. Its protein product is CASSYSGGRAGELFF. The V and J genes are TRBV6-5 and TRBJ2-2; TRBD1 matches at 7 bases. V dropped 0 bases and J dropped 6; count of bases not matched to a gene: 4. This CDR3 contains 15 residues. Germline lookup yields CDR1 MNHEY and CDR2 SVGAGI.

V is TRBV7-2 and J is TRBJ2-3; TRBD1 agrees at 9 bases. V lost 5 bases, J lost 4 bases, and 4 bases stayed unmatched. Germline-derived CDR1 and CDR2 are SGHTA and FQGNSA. The CDR3 is 14 amino acids. The CDR3 region is CASSPGQGPDTQYF. The CDR3 coding sequence is TGTGCCAGCAGCCCTGGACAGGGGCCAGATACGCAGTATTTT.

The chain links TRBV5-1 to TRBJ2-1, with D hard to call. CDR3 length: 11 amino acids. The V and J ends lost 0 bases and 8 bases respectively, with 3 bases between them. Germline V gives CDR1 SGHRS, CDR2 YFSETQ. The CDR3 nucleotides read TGCGCCAGCAGCTTGGAAGATGAGCAGTTCTTC. Amino acid sequence: CASSLEDEQFF. Complete variable domain (other parts from reference TRBV5-1 and TRBJ2-1): KAGVTQTPRYLIKTRGQQVTLSCSPISGHRSVSWYQQTPGQGLQFLFEYFSETQRNKGNFPGRFSGRQFSNSRSEMNVSTLELGDSALYLCASSLEDEQFFGPGTRLTVL.

This chain joins TRBV28 and TRBJ2-2, with D unresolved. This CDR3 spans 15 amino acids. The V end was cut by 2 bases, the J end by 0 bases, with 7 bases between. The V gene's germline CDR1 is MDHEN and CDR2 SYDVKM. In DNA, the CDR3 is TGTGCCAGCAGTTTAGGGCCCTCGAACACCGGGGAGCTGTTTTTT. Translated, it gives CASSLGPSNTGELFF.

The chain carries TRBV4-1 and TRBJ2-6; D perhaps matches TRBD1 (5 bases). V was trimmed by 4 bases and J by 4 bases, leaving 11 bases between them. The CDR3 loop spans 15 amino acids. CDR1 and CDR2 from the germline V gene are MGHRA and YSYEKL. The CDR3 nucleotides read TGCGCCAGCAGCCCAGGGTTGCGAGGGGCCAACGTCCTGACTTTC. This sequence encodes CASSPGLRGANVLTF.

The chain recombines TRBV7-9 with TRBJ1-5; D gene uncertain. Germline-derived CDR1 and CDR2 are SEHNR and FQNEAQ (reference sequence). V lost 8 bases and J 1 base, leaving 9 bases between the germline ends. This CDR3 region has 13 residues. The CDR3 region has the DNA TGTGCCAGCGCACCAGCAAGCAATCAGCCCCAGCATTTT. Its translation is CASAPASNQPQHF.

This clone was recorded only once. V and J are TRBV6-1 and TRBJ1-2; D is ambiguous. The CDR3 contains 13 residues. From germline, CDR1 is MNHNS and CDR2 SASEGT. V gave up 5 bases and J gave up 4 bases, with 11 bases separating them. CDR3: CASSSDVSYGYTF. In DNA form, the CDR3 reads TGTGCCAGCAGTTCGGACGTGTCCTATGGCTACACCTTC.

The gene calls are TRBV5-6 and TRBJ2-1; D gene ambiguous. Germline lookup yields CDR1 SGHDT and CDR2 YYEEEE. V dropped 2 bases and J dropped 4 bases, with 16 bases sitting between them. The CDR3 is made up of 16 amino acids. This chain's CDR3 is CASSLITAAGYNEQFF. The CDR3, as DNA: TGTGCCAGCAGCTTAATTACGGCAGCCGGATACAATGAGCAGTTCTTC.

The chain employs TRBV19 and TRBJ1-3; 8 bases line up with TRBD1. V was pared by 9 bases and J by 9 bases, with 7 bases of the junction left unmatched. CDR3 size: 12 residues. Looked up from germline, CDR1 is LNHDA and CDR2 is SQIVND (reference sequence). The CDR3 DNA reads as TGTGCCAGCTTGGACAGGGTTGGCACCATATATTTT. Translation: CASLDRVGTIYF.

The CDR3 coding sequence is TGTGCCAGCAGACCTTCAGCGGGCGGTATCGATGAGCAGTTCTTC. Its protein product is CASRPSAGGIDEQFF. The rearrangement links TRBV27 to TRBJ2-1; D perhaps matches TRBD2 (6 bases). This CDR3 has 15 residues. Germline V gene lookup returns CDR1 MNHEY and CDR2 SMNVEV (reference sequence). Trimming stripped 6 bases from V and 8 bases from J, with 20 bases between.

To note about this clone: Other DNA sequences from this sample encode an identical CDR3 as well. J is TRBJ1-5 and V is TRBV19; 8 bases map to TRBD1. The germline gives CDR1 LNHDA, CDR2 SQIVND (reference sequence). Trimming took 9 bases from V and 0 from J; bases not matched to a gene: 7. There are 15 residues in the CDR3. The chain's CDR3 is CASTNDRGSNQPQHF. The CDR3 DNA reads as TGTGCCAGCACCAATGACAGGGGTAGCAATCAGCCCCAGCATTTT.

This CDR3 reads CASNPTGRGNEKLFF. The DNA for the CDR3 is TGTGCCAGCAACCCAACAGGGAGGGGGAATGAAAAACTGTTTTTT. This chain joins TRBV7-9 and TRBJ1-4; weak D call: TRBD1 (6 bases). Trimming removed 7 bases at V and 5 bases at J, with 17 bases between. The germline V gene has CDR1 SEHNR and CDR2 FQNEAQ (reference sequence). This CDR3 is 15 amino acids long.